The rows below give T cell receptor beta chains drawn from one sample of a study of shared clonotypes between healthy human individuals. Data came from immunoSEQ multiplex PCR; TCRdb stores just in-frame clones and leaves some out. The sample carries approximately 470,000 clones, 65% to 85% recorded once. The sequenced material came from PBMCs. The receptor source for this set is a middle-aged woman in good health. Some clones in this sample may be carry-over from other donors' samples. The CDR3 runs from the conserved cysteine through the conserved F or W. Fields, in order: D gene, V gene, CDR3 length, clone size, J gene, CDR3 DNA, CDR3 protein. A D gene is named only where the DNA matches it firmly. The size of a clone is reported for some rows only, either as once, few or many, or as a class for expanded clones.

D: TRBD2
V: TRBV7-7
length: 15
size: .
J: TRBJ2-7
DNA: TGTGCTAGCAGCCCAGCGGGGGCGGGAGTAAGCGAGCAGTACTTC
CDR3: CASSPAGAGVSEQYF

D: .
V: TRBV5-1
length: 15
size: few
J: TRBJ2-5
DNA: TGCGCCAGCAGCTTGCTCGGGGACGGGAGAGAGACCCAGTACTTC
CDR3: CASSLLGDGRETQYF

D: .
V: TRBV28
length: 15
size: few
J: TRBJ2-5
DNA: TGTGCCAGCAGGTCATCACCGGGACTTCAAGAGACCCAGTACTTC
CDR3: CASRSSPGLQETQYF

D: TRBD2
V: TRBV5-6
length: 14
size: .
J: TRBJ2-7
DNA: TGTGCCAGCAGCTGGGGACTAGCGGGAGAGGAGCAGTACTTC
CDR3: CASSWGLAGEEQYF

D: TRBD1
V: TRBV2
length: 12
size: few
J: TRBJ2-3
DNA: TGTGCCAGCAAGGGGGCCGCAGATACGCAGTATTTT
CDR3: CASKGAADTQYF

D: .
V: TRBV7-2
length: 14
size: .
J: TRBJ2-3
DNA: TGTGCCAGCAGCTCATTACGGGGAACAGATACGCAGTATTTT
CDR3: CASSSLRGTDTQYF

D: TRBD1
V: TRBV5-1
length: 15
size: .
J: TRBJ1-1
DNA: TGCGCCAGCAGCGTTACCGGGACAGGGGGCACTGAAGCTTTCTTT
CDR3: CASSVTGTGGTEAFF

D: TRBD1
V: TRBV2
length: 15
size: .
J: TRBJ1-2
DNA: TGTGCCAGCAGCACAGGGGGCGCTTACTCATATGGCTACACCTTC
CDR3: CASSTGGAYSYGYTF

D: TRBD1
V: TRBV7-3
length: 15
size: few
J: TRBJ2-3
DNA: TGTGCCAGCAGCTTAGCTGCAGGGGGTGGAGATACGCAGTATTTT
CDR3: CASSLAAGGGDTQYF

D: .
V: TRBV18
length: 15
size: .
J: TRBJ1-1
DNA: TGTGCCAGCTCAGAGAGACAGCTTGCGAACACTGAAGCTTTCTTT
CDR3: CASSERQLANTEAFF

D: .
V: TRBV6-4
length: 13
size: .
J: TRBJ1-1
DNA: TGTGCCAGCAGCGGGACGGCGGGGACTGAAGCTTTCTTT
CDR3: CASSGTAGTEAFF

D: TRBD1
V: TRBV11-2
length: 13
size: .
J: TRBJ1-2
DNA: TGTGCCAGCAGCGTACAGGGGGCGGTTGGCTACACCTTC
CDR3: CASSVQGAVGYTF

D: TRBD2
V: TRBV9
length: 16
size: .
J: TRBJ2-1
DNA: TGTGCCAGCAGCACACGGACTAGCGGGAGGGCTAATGAGCAGTTCTTC
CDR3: CASSTRTSGRANEQFF

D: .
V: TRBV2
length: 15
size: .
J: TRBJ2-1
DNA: TGTGACAGCAGTGTATCAAGGGCGGGACCCAATGAGCAGTTCTTC
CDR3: CDSSVSRAGPNEQFF

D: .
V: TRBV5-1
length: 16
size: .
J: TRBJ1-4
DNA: TGCGCCAGCAGCTTCGGGTATGGTGCGACTAATGAAAAACTGTTTTTT
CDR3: CASSFGYGATNEKLFF

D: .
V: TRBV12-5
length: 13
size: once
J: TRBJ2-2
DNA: TGTGCTAGTGGTTTGTGGGGGGCCGGGGAGCTGTTTTTT
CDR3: CASGLWGAGELFF

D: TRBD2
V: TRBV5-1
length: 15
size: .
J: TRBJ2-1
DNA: TGCGCCAGCAGCGGTCGACTAGCGGGATCCCATGAGCAGTTCTTC
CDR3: CASSGRLAGSHEQFF

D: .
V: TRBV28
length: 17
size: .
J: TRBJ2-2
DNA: TGTGCCAGCAGTTTATTTTGGGGTGCGGGCCACGCCGGGGAGCTGTTTTTT
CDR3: CASSLFWGAGHAGELFF

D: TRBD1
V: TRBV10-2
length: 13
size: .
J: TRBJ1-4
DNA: TGCGCCTCCCGGGACAGGACGTATGAAAAACTGTTTTTT
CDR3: CASRDRTYEKLFF

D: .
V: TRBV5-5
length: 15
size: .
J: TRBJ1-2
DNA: TGTGCCAGCAGCTTGCAACAGGCTTCGCTCTATGGCTACACCTTC
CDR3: CASSLQQASLYGYTF

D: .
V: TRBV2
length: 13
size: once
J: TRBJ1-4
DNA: TGTGCCAGCAGCGTATATAATGGGGAAAAACTGTTTTTT
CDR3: CASSVYNGEKLFF